Shown below are 32 T cell receptor beta chains from a single sample sequenced in a study of identical twins. TCRdb reprocessed the 5' RACE reads via MiXCR and lists one record per CDR3 protein. The table records approximately 890,000 distinct CDR3 sequences, over 9% of them present only once. Another study also made use of these data, one on yellow fever vaccine responses in identical twins.

Source material: PBMCs. These TCRs come from a woman aged 18-30 years in good health.

This clonotype was found a few times. The genes are TRBV6-5 and TRBJ1-4, with TRBD1 matching 11 bases. There are 16 residues in the CDR3. The V and J ends lost 4 bases and 1 base, in that order; junction bases with no gene match: 2. Looked up from germline, CDR1 is MNHEY and CDR2 is SVGAGI. The CDR3 region is CASSSGTGGTNEKLFF. In DNA, the CDR3 is TGTGCCAGCAGTTCCGGGACAGGGGGAACTAATGAAAAACTGTTTTTT.

V is TRBV7-2 and J is TRBJ2-3, with a possible D match to TRBD2 (6 bases). Germline V gene data show CDR1 as SGHTA and CDR2 as FQGNSA. V lost 9 bases to trimming and J lost 2 bases, with 21 bases between them. The CDR3 has 16 amino acids. The CDR3 sequence is CASRRRELGPTDTQYF. The CDR3, as DNA: TGTGCCAGTCGGCGGCGGGAATTGGGTCCCACAGATACGCAGTATTTT.

This clonotype was seen a few times. The rearrangement links TRBV12-3 or TRBV12-4 to TRBJ2-7; tentative D call: TRBD1 (6 bases). Between the trimmed V and J ends, which lost 0 bases and 6 bases, there was a span of 12 bases. This CDR3 contains 14 residues. CDR3 amino acids: CASSLAGVGAEQYF. The DNA for the CDR3 is TGTGCCAGCAGTTTAGCCGGGGTGGGGGCCGAGCAGTACTTC.

The genes are TRBV3-1 and TRBJ2-1; 10 nucleotides line up with TRBD2. Germline V gene sequence: CDR1 LGHDT, CDR2 YNNKEL (reference sequence). V shed 7 bases, J shed 9 bases, and the junction held 12 bases outside the gene matches. The length of the CDR3 is 15 residues. The CDR3 here is CASTLGVAGGSEQFF. The CDR3 coding sequence is TGTGCCAGCACCCTCGGAGTAGCGGGAGGTAGTGAGCAGTTCTTC.

The chain recombines TRBV5-6 with TRBJ2-2; D call uncertain. V dropped 4 bases and J dropped 6 bases, with 10 bases sitting between them. CDR1 SGHDT and CDR2 YYEEEE come from the germline V gene. The length of the CDR3 is 13 residues. The CDR3 DNA is TGTGCCAGCAGCACCCTAGGTGCCGGGGAGCTGTTTTTT. Translated, it gives CASSTLGAGELFF. Looking up the rest from reference TRBV5-6 and TRBJ2-2 gives the full variable domain: DAGVTQSPTHLIKTRGQQVTLRCSPKSGHDTVSWYQQALGQGPQFIFQYYEEEERQRGNFPDRFSGHQFPNYSSELNVNALLLGDSALYLCASSTLGAGELFFGEGSRLTVL.

The rearrangement links TRBV7-9 to TRBJ1-2; tentative D call: TRBD1 (5 bases). The V gene's germline CDR1 is SEHNR and CDR2 FQNEAQ (reference sequence). The V end lost 8 bases, the J end lost 4 bases, and 14 bases lay between the germline ends. CDR3 size: 13 residues. The CDR3 sequence: CASEQGTGYGYTF. For the CDR3, the DNA is TGTGCCAGCGAGCAGGGAACAGGCTATGGCTACACCTTC. The complete variable domain, with remaining parts taken from reference TRBV7-9 and TRBJ1-2, reads DTGVSQNPRHKITKRGQNVTFRCDPISEHNRLYWYRQTLGQGPEFLTYFQNEAQLEKSRLLSDRFSAERPKGSFSTLEIQRTEQGDSAMYLCASEQGTGYGYTFGSGTRLTVV.

The CDR3, as DNA: TGCAGTGCAAAAAAAGGACAGGGGGCCCCCTCTGGGGCCAACGTCCTGACTTTC. Its translation is CSAKKGQGAPSGANVLTF. The chain combines TRBV20-1 with TRBJ2-6; TRBD1 agrees at 11 bases. Germline V CDR1 and CDR2: DFQATT, SNEGSKA (reference sequence). The CDR3 has 18 residues. Trimming removed 6 bases from V and 0 bases from J; junction bases left unmatched: 10.

This chain uses TRBV28 with TRBJ2-6, with D hard to call. This CDR3 has 16 amino acids. CDR1 is MDHEN and CDR2 is SYDVKM in the germline V gene. Trimming stripped 6 bases from V and 0 bases from J, with 12 bases between. The CDR3 is CASSHVRNSGANVLTF. The CDR3 nucleotides are TGTGCCAGCAGCCACGTAAGGAACTCTGGGGCCAACGTCCTGACTTTC.

This clonotype was observed many times. The chain has TRBV4-1 and TRBJ2-1, with D unresolved. This CDR3 is 14 amino acids long. Germline-derived CDR1 and CDR2 are MGHRA and YSYEKL. V was pared by 1 base and J by 8 bases, with 12 bases between. The CDR3 DNA reads as TGCGCCAGCAGCCAAGCGCTAGTCTTGGATGAGCAGTTCTTC. Translated, it gives CASSQALVLDEQFF.

This clonotype was seen many times. J is TRBJ2-2 and V is TRBV4-2; tentatively, D is TRBD2 (6 bases). Germline lookup yields CDR1 LGHNA and CDR2 YNFKEQ. CDR3 length equals 16 residues. Deletions cut 0 bases from V and 0 bases from J, with 8 bases between. In DNA, the CDR3 is TGTGCCAGCAGCCAAGATCGGGAGTCGAACACCGGGGAGCTGTTTTTT. It yields the protein CASSQDRESNTGELFF.

This clonotype was counted a few times. The V gene is TRBV7-9, the J gene TRBJ2-4, with D unresolved. The CDR3 sequence is 17 residues long. The ends were cut back, 2 bases at V and 0 bases at J, with 14 bases in the middle. Germline V lookup: CDR1 SEHNR, CDR2 FQNEAQ (reference sequence). CDR3 region: CASSLFRETLAKNIQYF. The CDR3 coding sequence is TGTGCCAGCAGCTTATTCCGCGAAACACTAGCCAAAAACATTCAGTACTTC.

This clonotype occurred a few times. The chain employs TRBV4-1 and TRBJ2-5, with 9 bases aligning to TRBD2. The germline V gene encodes CDR1 MGHRA and CDR2 YSYEKL. The ends lost 0 bases at V and 6 bases at J; junction bases unmatched: 5. CDR3 size: 15 residues. The CDR3 nucleotides are TGCGCCAGCAGCCAAGACGCTAGCGGGGTAAAGACCCAGTACTTC. Amino acid sequence: CASSQDASGVKTQYF.

This clonotype was observed a handful of times. The chain employs TRBV5-1 and TRBJ1-3, with D uncertain. Germline V gives CDR1 SGHRS, CDR2 YFSETQ. V lost 0 bases and J 2 bases, leaving 9 bases between the germline ends. This CDR3 comprises 15 residues. The CDR3 region has the DNA TGCGCCAGCAGCTTGGACAGCCGGGCTGGAAACACCATATATTTT. The encoded protein is CASSLDSRAGNTIYF. Variable domain in full (rest from reference TRBV5-1 and TRBJ1-3): KAGVTQTPRYLIKTRGQQVTLSCSPISGHRSVSWYQQTPGQGLQFLFEYFSETQRNKGNFPGRFSGRQFSNSRSEMNVSTLELGDSALYLCASSLDSRAGNTIYFGEGSWLTVV.

Only a few counts were recorded for this clonotype. The junction differs from germline at one of its ends, possibly a read error. The genes are TRBV4-1 and TRBJ2-1; 10 bases agree with TRBD2. CDR3 length: 20 residues. CDR1 MGHRA and CDR2 YSYEKL come from the germline V gene. The CDR3 nucleotides are TGCGCCAGCAACCAAGGGGTTACACTAGCGGGGTTAGGGTCCTACAATGAGCAGTTCTTC. It is translated as CASNQGVTLAGLGSYNEQFF.

The CDR3 bases are TGTGCCAGCTCACCACCCATAGGTGCCACAGATACGCAGTATTTT. It is translated as CASSPPIGATDTQYF. This chain joins TRBV18 and TRBJ2-3; D unresolved. The CDR3 has 15 amino acids. V was trimmed by 0 bases and J by 2 bases, leaving 9 bases between them. Germline V gene sequence: CDR1 KGHSH, CDR2 LQKENI.

This chain joins TRBV9 and TRBJ2-1, with 14 bases fitting TRBD2. Germline trimming cut 0 bases from V and 7 bases from J; bases unmatched to any gene: 9. The CDR3 consists of 18 residues. Germline loops: CDR1 SGDLS, CDR2 YYNGEE. Written as DNA, the CDR3 is TGTGCCAGCAGCGTAGAGCCAGGACTAGCGGGAGGTCGTAATGAGCAGTTCTTC. Translation: CASSVEPGLAGGRNEQFF. Complete variable domain (other parts from reference TRBV9 and TRBJ2-1): DSGVTQTPKHLITATGQRVTLRCSPRSGDLSVYWYQQSLDQGLQFLIQYYNGEERAKGNILERFSAQQFPDLHSELNLSSLELGDSALYFCASSVEPGLAGGRNEQFFGPGTRLTVL.

This clonotype was picked up many times. J is TRBJ2-3 and V is TRBV25-1; D is unclear. Trimming left V 1 base short and J 0 bases short, with 11 bases between. This CDR3 comprises 16 residues. Germline CDR1 and CDR2: MGHDK and SYGVNS. This CDR3 is CASSEFPGSSTDTQYF. In DNA form, the CDR3 reads TGTGCCAGCAGTGAATTCCCGGGCTCGAGCACAGATACGCAGTATTTT.

The chain has TRBV18 and TRBJ1-4; unclear D gene. CDR3 length equals 11 residues. Per the germline V gene, CDR1 is KGHSH and CDR2 is LQKENI. Trimming cost V 3 bases and J 8 bases, with 4 bases left between them. CDR3 bases: TGTGCCAGCTCACCGGGCGAAAAACTGTTTTTT. Amino acids: CASSPGEKLFF.

Regarding this clonotype: The CDR3 end shows no conserved phenylalanine or tryptophan, and so a read error is likely. The chain links TRBV27 to TRBJ2-5, with D possibly TRBD1 on 6 matching bases. The CDR3 contains 15 residues. Germline CDR1 and CDR2: MNHEY and SMNVEV (reference sequence). Deletions cut 2 bases from V and 0 bases from J, with 10 bases between. Here the CDR3 reads CASSLADRYQETQYS. In DNA form, the CDR3 reads TGTGCCAGCAGTTTAGCTGACAGGTACCAAGAGACCCAGTACTCC.

The genes are TRBV11-2 and TRBJ2-1; 7 positions agree with TRBD2. Germline V gene lookup returns CDR1 SGHAT and CDR2 FQNNGV. This CDR3 is 15 amino acids long. The V segment lost 1 base and the J segment 6 bases; nucleotides outside the gene matches: 6. For the CDR3, the DNA is TGTGCCAGCAGCTTAGCTCGGACTAGTGTCAATGAGCAGTTCTTC. Translation gives CASSLARTSVNEQFF.

The genes are TRBV18 and TRBJ2-7; possible D gene TRBD1, 6 bases. Trimming cost V 3 bases and J 6 bases, with 12 bases left between them. Germline V gene lookup returns CDR1 KGHSH and CDR2 LQKENI. The CDR3 extends over 13 amino acids. The CDR3: CASSPRGGSEQYV. The CDR3 DNA follows: TGTGCCAGCTCACCGCGAGGGGGAAGCGAGCAGTACGTC.

This clonotype was seen a handful of times. The chain is built from TRBV28 and TRBJ1-6; no definite D call. Germline CDR1 MDHEN, CDR2 SYDVKM. V was pared by 4 bases and J by 0 bases, with 13 bases between. The CDR3 covers 17 residues. CDR3: CASSSGKWSSYNSPLHF. The CDR3 DNA follows: TGTGCCAGCAGTTCTGGGAAATGGAGCTCCTATAATTCACCCCTCCACTTT.

The chain carries TRBV20-1 and TRBJ2-2; 9 bases fit TRBD1. Germline V CDR1 and CDR2: DFQATT, SNEGSKA (reference sequence). The CDR3 consists of 14 residues. The junction had 4 bases not matched to a gene; V was cut back by 6 bases and J by 2 bases. The CDR3 DNA reads TGCAGTGCACCCACAGGGGGCAACACCGGGGAGCTGTTTTTT. Its protein is CSAPTGGNTGELFF.

The DNA of the CDR3 is TGTGCCAGTAGTATAGAGTCCGCTGAAAAACTGTTTTTT. Translated: CASSIESAEKLFF. V and J are TRBV19 and TRBJ1-4; no reliable D call. V was cut by 0 bases and J by 7 bases, with 6 bases left in between. Germline CDR1 is LNHDA and CDR2 is SQIVND (reference sequence). This CDR3 contains 13 residues.

This clonotype was recorded at least ten times. The rearrangement links TRBV12-3 or TRBV12-4 to TRBJ2-2; D unresolved. CDR3 length equals 14 residues. The V end was cut by 2 bases, the J end by 3 bases, with 7 bases between. CDR3 in amino acids: CASSLLRDTGELFF. Written as DNA, the CDR3 is TGTGCCAGCAGTTTACTTCGGGACACCGGGGAGCTGTTTTTT.

CDR3 bases: TGTGCCAGCAGTGAAGTTGGCGAGCAGTACGTC. It codes for CASSEVGEQYV. The chain recombines TRBV6-1 with TRBJ2-7; unclear D gene. Trimming shortened V by 1 base and J by 6 bases, and 4 bases separated the two germline ends. Germline CDR1 is MNHNS and CDR2 is SASEGT. This CDR3 has 11 amino acids.

A few counts support this clonotype. The gene calls are TRBV10-3 and TRBJ1-1; TRBD1 is a possible D gene (5 bases). There are 12 residues in the CDR3. V lost 6 bases to trimming and J lost 4 bases, with 9 bases between them. From germline, CDR1 is ENHRY and CDR2 SYGVKD. The CDR3 DNA sequence: TGTGCCATCAGGATTGGGGGCACTGAAGCTTTCTTT. Encoded protein: CAIRIGGTEAFF.

This clonotype was observed many times. V is TRBV24-1 and J is TRBJ2-1; no reliable D call. Deletions cut 4 bases from V and 1 base from J, with 13 bases between. This CDR3 is built from 16 residues. CDR1 is KGHDR, CDR2 SFDVKD, per germline. The DNA of the CDR3 is TGTGCCACCAGTGACCATCCTAGAAGTTCCTACAATGAGCAGTTCTTC. This encodes CATSDHPRSSYNEQFF.

The V and J genes are TRBV3-1 and TRBJ2-1, with 8 bases identical to TRBD2. Looked up from germline, CDR1 is LGHDT and CDR2 is YNNKEL (reference sequence). Losses at the gene ends were 1 base for V and 2 bases for J; bases not matched to a gene: 4. The CDR3 runs to 16 residues. The CDR3: CASSQGPAGAYNEQFF. The CDR3 DNA is TGTGCCAGCAGCCAAGGGCCAGCGGGAGCCTACAATGAGCAGTTCTTC.

This clonotype came up a few times. V usage is TRBV13 and J usage is TRBJ2-1, with D unclear. The CDR3 runs to 12 residues. The germline gives CDR1 PRHDT, CDR2 FYEKMQ (reference sequence). V was pared by 1 base and J by 8 bases, with 6 bases between. The CDR3 sequence: CASSLDEDEQFF. CDR3 DNA: TGTGCCAGCAGCTTAGACGAGGATGAGCAGTTCTTC.

J is TRBJ1-1 and V is TRBV11-3; a weak D match, TRBD1 (6 bases). Germline V gene sequence: CDR1 SGHNT, CDR2 YENEEA. CDR3 length: 16 amino acids. The V gene lost 5 bases and the J gene lost 7 bases, with 23 bases spanning the gap. This CDR3 is CASSPQIQGIRFEAFF. DNA for the CDR3: TGTGCCAGCAGCCCTCAAATACAGGGAATTCGGTTTGAAGCTTTCTTT.

Only a few counts were recorded for this clonotype. The chain couples TRBV7-8 to TRBJ2-7, with D unclear. Trimming stripped 2 bases from V and 2 bases from J, with 7 bases between. Germline loops: CDR1 SGHVS, CDR2 FQNEAQ. The CDR3 runs to 13 residues. The CDR3 is CASSLPEPYEQYF. CDR3 bases: TGTGCCAGCAGCTTACCAGAACCCTACGAGCAGTACTTC.